The entry that follows covers one T cell receptor beta chain sequence. Produced via immunoSEQ multiplex PCR; TCRdb's table is partial and in-frame only. The table shows some 130,000 clones, with roughly 86% occurring only once. This CDR3 has 16 residues. Germline V CDR1 and CDR2: LNHDA, SQIVND (reference sequence). J lost 4 bases, V lost 3 bases, and 10 bases had no gene match. This entry is derived from a study of blood T cell repertoires in COVID-19. Material: peripheral blood. The receptor comes from a woman in her 70s with COVID-19, enrolled during active disease. The chain carries TRBV19 and TRBJ1-1, with 8 bases aligning to TRBD1. The chain's CDR3 is CASSIGQGRAGTEAFF. CDR3 coding DNA: TGTGCCAGTAGTATTGGACAGGGTAGGGCAGGCACTGAAGCTTTCTTT.